This T cell receptor beta chain was captured by sequencing in a study of T cells in localized non-small cell lung cancer. Sequencing was performed with immunoSEQ multiplex PCR; in TCRdb, only in-frame clones are kept and a portion is missing. The table lists fewer than 90,000 clones, 84% of them singletons. The specimen was peripheral blood, collected before any cancer treatment. This sequence was found in a man between 35 and 75 years old with stage I lung adenocarcinoma.

CDR3 DNA sequence: TGTGCCAGTAGTCGTTGGTCCCAGTCAGGGTCGATACAGCCCCAGCATTTT. Its protein product is CASSRWSQSGSIQPQHF. This chain joins TRBV19 and TRBJ1-5; D is possibly TRBD1 (5 bases). This CDR3 spans 17 amino acids. Germline lookup yields CDR1 LNHDA and CDR2 SQIVND (reference sequence). The V end was cut by 5 bases, the J end by 7 bases, with 24 bases between.